Given below is one T cell receptor (beta chain) in context. Its target is unknown. The sample comes from a study of identical twins. Per the germline V gene, CDR1 is DFQATT and CDR2 is SNEGSKA (reference sequence). Deletions cut 6 bases from V and 7 bases from J, with 16 bases between. The CDR3 has 13 amino acids. Each CDR3 protein gets one entry after TCRdb re-called the 5' RACE reads with MiXCR. The repertoire consists of some 1,700,000 distinct CDR3 sequences, with about 30% occurring once and the leading ten covering over 0.25%. Study-level findings and limits: Models underestimated out-of-frame TCR alpha sharing in monozygotic twins. Researchers caution that invariant MAIT and iNKT cells could partly confound zero-insertion analyses. Interpretation of the results relied on cross-sectional statistical analysis and not on following the same donors.

This clonotype originated in a newborn girl in good health. J is TRBJ2-1 and V is TRBV20-1; D unresolved. Sequenced material: cord blood. The CDR3 protein is CSAPETGFNEQFF. CDR3 coding DNA: TGCAGTGCCCCCGAAACGGGCTTTAATGAGCAGTTCTTC.